What follows is one TCR beta chain and its context. Compared with germline, one end of the junction differs, possibly owing to a read error. The data were obtained in a study of CD4 and CD8 cells across lung adenocarcinoma regions. Samples came from patients with localized non-small cell lung adenocarcinoma. Via MiXCR, TCRdb re-called the PCR reads, giving one row per CDR3 protein. The sample has approximately 9,000 distinct CDR3 sequences; about 45% are singletons. This CDR3 is built from 15 residues. The germline CDR1 and CDR2 sequences are LGHDT and YNNKEL (reference sequence). The chain joins TRBV3-1 to TRBJ2-1; TRBD2 agrees at 13 bases. Sequenced sample: CD4+ T cells from the margin of a lung tumor. This clonotype was sampled from a female donor with lung adenocarcinoma. The CD4 and CD8 labels of this study may be unreliable. The CDR3 here is CASSQELAGGPVKYF. The CDR3 DNA is TGTGCCAGCAGCCAAGAACTAGCGGGAGGGCCGGTAAAGTACTTC.